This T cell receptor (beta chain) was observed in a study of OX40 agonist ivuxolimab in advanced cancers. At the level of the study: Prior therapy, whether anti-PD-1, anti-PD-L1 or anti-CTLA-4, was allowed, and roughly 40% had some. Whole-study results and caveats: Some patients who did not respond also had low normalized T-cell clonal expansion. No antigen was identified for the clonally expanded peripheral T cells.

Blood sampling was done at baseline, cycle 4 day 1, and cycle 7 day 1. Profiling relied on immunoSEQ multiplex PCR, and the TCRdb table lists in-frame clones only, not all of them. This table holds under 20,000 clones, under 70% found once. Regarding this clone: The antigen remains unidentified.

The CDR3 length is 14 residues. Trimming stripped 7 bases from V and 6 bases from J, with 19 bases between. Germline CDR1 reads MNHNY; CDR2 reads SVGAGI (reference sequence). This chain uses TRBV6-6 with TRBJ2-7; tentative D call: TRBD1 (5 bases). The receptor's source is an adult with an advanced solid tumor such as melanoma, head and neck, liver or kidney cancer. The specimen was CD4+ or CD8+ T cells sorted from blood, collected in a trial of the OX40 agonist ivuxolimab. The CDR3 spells CASIPARDFAEQYF. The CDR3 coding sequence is TGTGCCAGCATCCCGGCCAGGGATTTCGCCGAGCAGTACTTC.